The present T cell receptor beta chain was sequenced within a study of blood T cell repertoires in COVID-19. Study information: Sites in the United States, Italy and Spain provided acute and convalescent COVID-19 samples. PBMCs, B-cell-depleted T cells, or T cells provided the cDNA or gDNA that made up the material.

CDR1 and CDR2 (germline): LNHDA, SQIVND (reference sequence). The CDR3 is made up of 15 amino acids. Germline trimming cut 3 bases from V and 1 base from J; bases unmatched to any gene: 5. Researchers sorted participants into cohorts using their self-reported clinical history. As processed by the authors: The authors estimated nucleated cell counts from reference gene primer amplification. This table comes from immunoSEQ multiplex PCR, and its TCRdb copy is limited to in-frame clones, with some not included. V, J and clone size derive from that table, while D and trimming were established from the DNA sequence. The table includes a few hundred thousand clones, under 90% detected once.

The chain employs TRBV19 and TRBJ1-1, with TRBD1 matching 7 bases. This sequence originates from a woman younger than 45 who had recovered from COVID-19. The sample comprised PBMCs or T cells enriched from blood (not recorded which). Here the CDR3 reads CASSISTGSNTEAFF. The CDR3 DNA reads TGTGCCAGTAGTATTTCGACAGGGTCGAACACTGAAGCTTTCTTT.